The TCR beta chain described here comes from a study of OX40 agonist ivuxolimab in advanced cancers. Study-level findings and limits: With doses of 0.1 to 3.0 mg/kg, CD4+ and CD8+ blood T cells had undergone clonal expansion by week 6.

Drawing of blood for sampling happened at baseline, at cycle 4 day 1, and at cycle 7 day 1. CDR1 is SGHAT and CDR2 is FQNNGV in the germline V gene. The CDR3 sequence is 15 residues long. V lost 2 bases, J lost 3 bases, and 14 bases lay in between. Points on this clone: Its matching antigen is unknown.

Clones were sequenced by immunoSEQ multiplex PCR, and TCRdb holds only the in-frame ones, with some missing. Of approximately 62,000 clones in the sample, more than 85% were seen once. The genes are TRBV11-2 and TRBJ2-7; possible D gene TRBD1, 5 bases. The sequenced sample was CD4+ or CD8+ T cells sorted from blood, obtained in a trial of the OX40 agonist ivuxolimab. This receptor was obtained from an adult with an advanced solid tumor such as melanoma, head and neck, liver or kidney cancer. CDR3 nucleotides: TGTGCCAGCAGCTTACTGAAAGGGGATTACTACGAGCAGTACTTC. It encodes CASSLLKGDYYEQYF.